This T cell receptor (beta chain) originates from a study of CD4 T cell repertoires in COVID-19. Broader study findings: SARS-CoV and/or HKU1 spike cultures shared between roughly 7 and 28% of SARS-CoV-2 clonotypes.

The assay was immunoSEQ multiplex PCR, and TCRdb's table has in-frame clones only and misses some. The data hold tens of thousands of clones, with roughly 85% observed a single time. Donors had recovered from mild-to-severe COVID-19. The memory T cells were sequenced right after ex vivo isolation, without culture. Trimming stripped 7 bases from V and 2 bases from J, with 12 bases between. This CDR3 region has 13 residues. Germline loops: CDR1 MRHNA, CDR2 SNTAGT. Regarding this clone: The antigen remains unidentified.

Sample: CD4+ T cells from peripheral blood, taken after recovery from COVID-19. The clonotype originates from a human donor who had COVID-19. The chain recombines TRBV6-4 with TRBJ2-7, with D unclear. CDR3 residues: CASMSCRAYEQYF. The CDR3 nucleotides read TGTGCCAGCATGAGCTGTCGTGCCTACGAGCAGTACTTC.